These T cell receptor beta chains were read from a single sample in a study of post-analysis software for immune sequencing data. TCRdb re-called the PCR reads with MiXCR, one entry per CDR3 protein. Among 450,000 or so distinct CDR3 sequences listed, less than 45% were seen once. Sequenced sample: blood. Receptors originate from a girl aged 5 to 17 with multiple sclerosis. CDR3s include the opening cysteine and the closing phenylalanine or tryptophan. The order of the fields is D gene, V gene, J gene, clone size, CDR3 DNA, CDR3 protein. A D gene is named only where the DNA matches it firmly. For some rows the clone size is stated as once, few or many, or as a class when expanded; others skip it.

D: TRBD2
V: TRBV20-1
J: TRBJ2-1
size: NA
DNA: TGCAGTGCTAGTGGGGGGTGGGACTACTCCTACAATGAGCAGTTCTTC
CDR3: CSASGGWDYSYNEQFF

D: NA
V: TRBV27
J: TRBJ1-1
size: NA
DNA: TGTGCCAGCAGTTTCGGCGGGTTGAACACTGAAGCTTTCTTT
CDR3: CASSFGGLNTEAFF

D: NA
V: TRBV28
J: TRBJ1-1
size: NA
DNA: TGTGCCAGCATAAGGGGAGGGGACACTGAAGCTTTCTTT
CDR3: CASIRGGDTEAFF

D: NA
V: TRBV28
J: TRBJ1-1
size: NA
DNA: TGTGCCAGCAGTTTGCAGAGCAGGGCGAACACTGAAGCTTTCTTT
CDR3: CASSLQSRANTEAFF

D: NA
V: TRBV24-1
J: TRBJ2-1
size: NA
DNA: TGTGCCACCAGTGATGAGGACGGACTACCCAATGAGCAGTTCTTC
CDR3: CATSDEDGLPNEQFF

D: TRBD1
V: TRBV4-2
J: TRBJ2-7
size: NA
DNA: TGTGCCAGCAGCCAACGGGTGCAAGGGGGACAGAGCTACGAGCAGTACTTC
CDR3: CASSQRVQGGQSYEQYF

D: NA
V: TRBV13
J: TRBJ2-7
size: NA
DNA: TGTGCCAGCAGCTTGGCCTTAACCTACGAGCAGTACTTC
CDR3: CASSLALTYEQYF

D: NA
V: TRBV19
J: TRBJ2-5
size: few
DNA: TGTGCCAGTAGTATGGGCAGCGGAGTGGGGGAAGAGACCCAGTACTTC
CDR3: CASSMGSGVGEETQYF

D: TRBD1
V: TRBV27
J: TRBJ1-2
size: NA
DNA: TGTGCCAGCAGTAGGGGGACAGGGGACTCTAACGACTATAGCTATGGCTACACCTTC
CDR3: CASSRGTGDSNDYSYGYTF

D: NA
V: TRBV27
J: TRBJ1-5
size: NA
DNA: TGTGCCAGCAGTTTAGTCAGGGTTGATCAGCCCCAGCATTTT
CDR3: CASSLVRVDQPQHF

D: NA
V: TRBV12-3/TRBV12-4
J: TRBJ1-2
size: few
DNA: TGTGCCAGCAGTTTAGCCACCTCGGGACCGGGGGGCTACACCTTC
CDR3: CASSLATSGPGGYTF

D: TRBD2
V: TRBV7-9
J: TRBJ2-7
size: few
DNA: TGTGCCAGCAGCGTTAGCGGGGGGCTTTACGAGCAGTACTTC
CDR3: CASSVSGGLYEQYF

D: NA
V: TRBV7-3
J: TRBJ2-7
size: few
DNA: TGTGCCAGCAACGGACTTAGCCCACGTAGCTCCTACGAGCAGTACTTC
CDR3: CASNGLSPRSSYEQYF

D: TRBD2
V: TRBV20-1
J: TRBJ2-6
size: NA
DNA: TGCAGTGCTAGAGACCTGCGGGGGAATCATGGGGCCAACGTCCTGACTTTC
CDR3: CSARDLRGNHGANVLTF

D: TRBD2
V: TRBV4-1
J: TRBJ2-3
size: NA
DNA: TGCGCCAGCAGCCTAATTGGACTAGCGGGAAGAGATACGCAGTATTTT
CDR3: CASSLIGLAGRDTQYF

D: TRBD1
V: TRBV5-1
J: TRBJ2-5
size: many
DNA: TGCGCCAGCAGCTTGGAACACAGGGGAGAGACCCAGTACTTC
CDR3: CASSLEHRGETQYF

D: NA
V: TRBV6-5
J: TRBJ2-5
size: few
DNA: TGTGCCAGCAGTTACTCTGTTCGGGCGGGACCTCTTGTTGAGCAGTACTTC
CDR3: CASSYSVRAGPLVEQYF

D: NA
V: TRBV7-8
J: TRBJ2-3
size: NA
DNA: TGTGCCAACAGCCCGAGACAGAGCACAGATACGCAGTATTTT
CDR3: CANSPRQSTDTQYF

D: TRBD1
V: TRBV12-3/TRBV12-4
J: TRBJ1-1
size: NA
DNA: TGTGCCAGCAGTTTAGAGGACAGGGGTAACACTGAAGCTTTCTTT
CDR3: CASSLEDRGNTEAFF

D: NA
V: TRBV20-1
J: TRBJ2-3
size: NA
DNA: TGCAGTGCTAGCCCCCCACTAACCCCTATCACAGATACGCAGTATTTT
CDR3: CSASPPLTPITDTQYF

D: NA
V: TRBV12-3/TRBV12-4
J: TRBJ2-7
size: few
DNA: TGTGCCAGCAGTGGAACTCGTCGATACGAGCAGTACTTC
CDR3: CASSGTRRYEQYF

D: NA
V: TRBV20-1
J: TRBJ2-1
size: few
DNA: TGCAGTGCCTCTTCTAGCACGAAAAACAATGAGCAGTTCTTC
CDR3: CSASSSTKNNEQFF

D: TRBD1
V: TRBV5-1
J: TRBJ2-7
size: few
DNA: TGCGCCAGCAGCTCGCCTAAGACAGGGGCGTACGAGCAGTACTTC
CDR3: CASSSPKTGAYEQYF

D: TRBD2
V: TRBV6-5
J: TRBJ2-1
size: NA
DNA: TGTGCCAGCAGTTACAGTTCTAGCGGTACTGAGCAGTTCTTC
CDR3: CASSYSSSGTEQFF

D: TRBD1
V: TRBV28
J: TRBJ2-3
size: NA
DNA: TGTGCCAGCAGTCGGGACAGGGGGCTAACAGATACGCAGTATTTT
CDR3: CASSRDRGLTDTQYF

D: TRBD1
V: TRBV20-1
J: TRBJ2-1
size: NA
DNA: TGCAGTGCTTCGACAGGGACGCACATCTACAATGAGCAGTTCTTC
CDR3: CSASTGTHIYNEQFF

D: TRBD1
V: TRBV6-5
J: TRBJ1-2
size: NA
DNA: TGTGCCAGCAGCCTAACCTCCGGGACAGGGAACTATGGCTACACCTTC
CDR3: CASSLTSGTGNYGYTF

D: NA
V: TRBV12-3/TRBV12-4
J: TRBJ2-1
size: few
DNA: TGTGCCAGCAGTCCGCCAGGATATTACAATGAGCAGTTCTTC
CDR3: CASSPPGYYNEQFF

D: TRBD2
V: TRBV29-1
J: TRBJ2-7
size: few
DNA: TGCAGCGTTCTTTCGGGGCTAGCGGGAGTAAACTACGAGCAGTACTTC
CDR3: CSVLSGLAGVNYEQYF

D: TRBD1
V: TRBV20-1
J: TRBJ1-2
size: few
DNA: TGCAGTGCTAGTCGGACAGGGAATCAGAGTGGCTACACCTTC
CDR3: CSASRTGNQSGYTF

D: TRBD2
V: TRBV5-5
J: TRBJ2-7
size: once
DNA: TGTGCCAGCAGCTGTCTAGCGGGAGGTTTCGAGCAGTACTTC
CDR3: CASSCLAGGFEQYF

D: TRBD1
V: TRBV20-1
J: TRBJ2-5
size: NA
DNA: TGCAGTGCTAGTGACCACGGGACAGGGGCTTTCTGGACCCAGTACTTC
CDR3: CSASDHGTGAFWTQYF

D: TRBD2
V: TRBV7-9
J: TRBJ2-7
size: few
DNA: TGTGCCAGCAGCTTAGCGCTCAACCGGGAGGGAACCTACGAGCAGTACTTC
CDR3: CASSLALNREGTYEQYF

D: NA
V: TRBV20-1
J: TRBJ2-7
size: NA
DNA: TGCAGTGCTAGAGATAACTTGGGGGCCTACGAGCAGTACTTC
CDR3: CSARDNLGAYEQYF

D: TRBD2
V: TRBV7-9
J: TRBJ2-1
size: NA
DNA: TGTGCCAGCAGTTTAGCGGGAAGCACCTACAATGAGCAGTTCTTC
CDR3: CASSLAGSTYNEQFF

D: TRBD1
V: TRBV12-3/TRBV12-4
J: TRBJ1-5
size: few
DNA: TGTGCCAGCAGCGGGACAGGGGGTGGCAATCAGCCCCAGCATTTT
CDR3: CASSGTGGGNQPQHF

D: TRBD1
V: TRBV5-8
J: TRBJ1-2
size: few
DNA: TGTGCCAGCAGCTTAGGGGACAGACTATATGGCTACACCTTC
CDR3: CASSLGDRLYGYTF

D: TRBD2
V: TRBV7-2
J: TRBJ2-3
size: NA
DNA: TGTGCCAGCAGCCTGCAAGCGGGGGGCCTCACAGATACGCAGTATTTT
CDR3: CASSLQAGGLTDTQYF

D: NA
V: TRBV29-1
J: TRBJ1-1
size: NA
DNA: TGCAGCGTTGTAGGTGTCCAGGTGAACACTGAAGCTTTCTTT
CDR3: CSVVGVQVNTEAFF